The 5 T cell receptor beta chains below were found in one sample sequenced in a study of blood T cell repertoires in COVID-19. Generated by immunoSEQ multiplex PCR, the TCRdb table keeps only in-frame clones and is missing some. The table lists some 250,000 clones, roughly four fifths of them singletons. Source material: peripheral blood. The source of these receptors is a woman of 80 years or more with COVID-19, enrolled during active disease.

There are a few counts of this clone. The chain couples TRBV6-6 to TRBJ1-5; D is undetermined. Germline CDR1 is MNHNY and CDR2 is SVGAGI (reference sequence). Trimming removed 4 bases from V and 4 bases from J, with 14 bases in between. The CDR3 covers 15 residues. The chain's CDR3 is CASSSRGSSNQPQHF. The CDR3 region has the DNA TGTGCCAGCAGTTCCCGCGGATCTTCGAATCAGCCCCAGCATTTT.

The chain links TRBV24-1 to TRBJ2-1; TRBD2 matches 9 bases. The V gene end was trimmed by 6 bases and the J gene end by 2 bases; junction bases not matched to a gene: 1. This CDR3 region has 14 residues. Germline V gene data show CDR1 as KGHDR and CDR2 as SFDVKD. In DNA, the CDR3 is TGTGCCACCAGTAGGACTAGCGCCTACAATGAGCAGTTCTTC. It specifies CATSRTSAYNEQFF.

V is TRBV7-9 and J is TRBJ2-6; D is perhaps TRBD1 (5 bases). The CDR3 has 15 residues. V shed 5 bases and J shed 4 bases, with 12 bases lying between them. Germline V gene lookup returns CDR1 SEHNR and CDR2 FQNEAQ (reference sequence). The CDR3 reads CASSPQGSGANVLTF. CDR3 DNA: TGTGCCAGCAGCCCCCAGGGTTCAGGGGCCAACGTCCTGACTTTC.

This clone was observed once. The V call is TRBV28, the J call TRBJ1-5, with TRBD1 matching 8 bases. The J segment lost 4 bases and the V segment lost 4 bases, leaving 9 bases of the junction unmatched. The CDR3 has 16 residues. Germline V gene sequence: CDR1 MDHEN, CDR2 SYDVKM. The CDR3, as DNA: TGTGCCAGCAGTTCTGAAGACAGGGGCGGAAATCAGCCCCAGCATTTT. This encodes CASSSEDRGGNQPQHF.

The rearrangement joins TRBV9 to TRBJ2-5; TRBD1 might be the D (6 bases). This CDR3 spans 15 amino acids. Per germline, CDR1 SGDLS and CDR2 YYNGEE. Trimming removed 7 bases from V and 4 bases from J, with 20 bases in between. This chain's CDR3 is CASGPPMGAAETQYF. CDR3 DNA sequence: TGTGCCAGCGGGCCCCCCATGGGGGCGGCAGAGACCCAGTACTTC.